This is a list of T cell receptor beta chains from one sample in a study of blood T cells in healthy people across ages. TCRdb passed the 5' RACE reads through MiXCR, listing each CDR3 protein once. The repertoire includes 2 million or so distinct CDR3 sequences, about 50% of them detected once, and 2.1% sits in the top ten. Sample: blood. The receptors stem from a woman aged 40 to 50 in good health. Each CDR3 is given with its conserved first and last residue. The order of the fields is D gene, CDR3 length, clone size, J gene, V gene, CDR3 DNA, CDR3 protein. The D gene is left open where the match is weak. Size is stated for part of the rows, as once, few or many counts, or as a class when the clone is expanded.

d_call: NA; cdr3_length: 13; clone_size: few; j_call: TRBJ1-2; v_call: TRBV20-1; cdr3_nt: TGCAGTGCTACGATAGGAGTCAGGGATGGCTACACCTTC; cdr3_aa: CSATIGVRDGYTF
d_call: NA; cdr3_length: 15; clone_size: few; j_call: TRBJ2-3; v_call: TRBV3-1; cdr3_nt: TGTGCCAGCAGCGATCCGGGGGAAGTCACAGATACGCAGTATTTT; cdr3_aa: CASSDPGEVTDTQYF
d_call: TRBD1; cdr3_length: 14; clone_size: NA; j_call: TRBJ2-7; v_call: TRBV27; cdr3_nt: TGTGCCAGCAGCCGTGACAGGGTAGCCTACGAGCAGTACTTC; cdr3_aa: CASSRDRVAYEQYF
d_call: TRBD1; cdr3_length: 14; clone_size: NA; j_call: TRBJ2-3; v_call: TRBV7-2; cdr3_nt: TGTGCCAGCGGCCGGGACAGGAGCACAGATACGCAGTATTTT; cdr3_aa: CASGRDRSTDTQYF
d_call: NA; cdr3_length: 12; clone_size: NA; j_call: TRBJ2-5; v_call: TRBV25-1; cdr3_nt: TGTGCCAGCAGTGACGGGGCGAAGACCCAGTACTTC; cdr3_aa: CASSDGAKTQYF
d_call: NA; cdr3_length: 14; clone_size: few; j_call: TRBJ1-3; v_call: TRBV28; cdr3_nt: TGTGCCAGCAGTTTACGGGGGGCTGGAAACACCATATATTTT; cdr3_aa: CASSLRGAGNTIYF
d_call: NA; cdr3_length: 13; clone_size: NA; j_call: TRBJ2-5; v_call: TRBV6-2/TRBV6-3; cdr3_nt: TGTGCCAGCAGTTCGTTGGGGGGCGAGACCCAGTACTTC; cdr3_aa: CASSSLGGETQYF
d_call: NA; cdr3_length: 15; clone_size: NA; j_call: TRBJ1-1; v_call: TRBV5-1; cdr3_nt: TGCGCCAGCAGCTTTGAGGGCGCCTTGAACACTGAAGCTTTCTTT; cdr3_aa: CASSFEGALNTEAFF
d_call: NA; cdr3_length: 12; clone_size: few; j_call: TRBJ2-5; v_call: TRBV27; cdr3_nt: TGTGCCAGCCTCCAACTAGTAGGGCTCCAGTACTTC; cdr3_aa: CASLQLVGLQYF
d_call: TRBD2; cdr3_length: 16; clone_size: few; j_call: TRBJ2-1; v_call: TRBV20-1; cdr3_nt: TGCAGTGCTAGGTCCTACAGTAGCGGGACCTACAATGAGCAGTTCTTC; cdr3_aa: CSARSYSSGTYNEQFF
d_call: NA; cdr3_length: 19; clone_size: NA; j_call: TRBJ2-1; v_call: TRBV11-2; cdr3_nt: TGTGCCAGCAGCTTAAGGGGTCCGGACGTGCCAGACCCTTTGTATGAGCAGTTCTTC; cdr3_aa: CASSLRGPDVPDPLYEQFF
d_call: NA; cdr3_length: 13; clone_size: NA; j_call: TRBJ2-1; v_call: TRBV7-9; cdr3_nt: TGTGCCAGCAGACTTCCCTCGGACAATGAGCAGTTCTTC; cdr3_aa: CASRLPSDNEQFF
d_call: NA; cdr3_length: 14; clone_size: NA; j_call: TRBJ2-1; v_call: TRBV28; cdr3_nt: TGTGCCAGTAGCCCCCCGGGCCCCGCTGGTGAGCAGTTCTTC; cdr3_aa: CASSPPGPAGEQFF
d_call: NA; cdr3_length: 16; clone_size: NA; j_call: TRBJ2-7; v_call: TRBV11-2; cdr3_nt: TGTGCCAGCAGCTTAGATCGCGTCCCTAAGGTCCACGAGCAGTACTTC; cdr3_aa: CASSLDRVPKVHEQYF
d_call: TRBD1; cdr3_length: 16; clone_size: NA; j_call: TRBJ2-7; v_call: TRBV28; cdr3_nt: TGTGCCAGCAGTTTATCAGGGACAGCGATATCCTACGAGCAGTACTTC; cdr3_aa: CASSLSGTAISYEQYF
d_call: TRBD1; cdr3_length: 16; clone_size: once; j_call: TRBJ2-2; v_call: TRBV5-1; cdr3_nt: TGCGCCAGCAGCTTGGTGACAGGGCCGAACACCGGGGAGCTGTTTTTT; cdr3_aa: CASSLVTGPNTGELFF
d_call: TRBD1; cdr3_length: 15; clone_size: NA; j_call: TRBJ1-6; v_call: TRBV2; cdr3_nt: TGTGCCAGCAAGAGGGGACAGGGTCAAAATTCACCCCTCCACTTT; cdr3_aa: CASKRGQGQNSPLHF
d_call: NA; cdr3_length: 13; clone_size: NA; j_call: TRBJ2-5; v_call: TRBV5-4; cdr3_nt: TGTGCCAGCAGCCCCCTAATAGGAGAGACCCAGTACTTC; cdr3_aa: CASSPLIGETQYF
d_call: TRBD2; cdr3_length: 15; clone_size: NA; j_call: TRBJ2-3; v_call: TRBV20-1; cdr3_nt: TGCAGTGCGCCTACTAGCGGGGATCCCACAGATACGCAGTATTTT; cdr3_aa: CSAPTSGDPTDTQYF
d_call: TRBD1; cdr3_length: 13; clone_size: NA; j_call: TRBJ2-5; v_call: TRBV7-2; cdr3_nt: TGTGCCAGCAACAACAGGGGAGTGGAGACCCAGTACTTC; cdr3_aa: CASNNRGVETQYF
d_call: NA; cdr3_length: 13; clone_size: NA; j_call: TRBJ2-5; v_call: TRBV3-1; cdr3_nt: TGTGCCAGCAGCCCCCTTGCGGGGGCTGAGCAGTACTTC; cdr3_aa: CASSPLAGAEQYF
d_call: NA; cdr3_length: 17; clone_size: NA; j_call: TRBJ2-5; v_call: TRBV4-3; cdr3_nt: TGCGCCAGCAGCCAAGATTGGGGGCGATTCATCCAAGAGACCCAGTACTTC; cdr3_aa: CASSQDWGRFIQETQYF
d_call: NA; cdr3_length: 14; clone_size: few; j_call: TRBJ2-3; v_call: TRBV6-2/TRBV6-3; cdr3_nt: TGTGCCAGCAGAAGACTTTCTAGCACAGATACGCAGTATTTT; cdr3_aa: CASRRLSSTDTQYF
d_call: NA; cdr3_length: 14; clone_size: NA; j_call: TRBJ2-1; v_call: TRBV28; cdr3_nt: TGTGCCAGCACCACAGGCGCAGGGTACAATGGGCAGTTCTTC; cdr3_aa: CASTTGAGYNGQFF
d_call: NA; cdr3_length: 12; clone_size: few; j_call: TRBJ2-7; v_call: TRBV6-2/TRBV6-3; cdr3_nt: TGCGTCACGGGGGTTCCCCTCATCGAGCAGTACTTC; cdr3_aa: CVTGVPLIEQYF
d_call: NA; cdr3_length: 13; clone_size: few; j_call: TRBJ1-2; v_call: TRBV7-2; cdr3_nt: TGTGCCAGCAGCTTGGCGGGGGCAGATGGCTACACCTTC; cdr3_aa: CASSLAGADGYTF
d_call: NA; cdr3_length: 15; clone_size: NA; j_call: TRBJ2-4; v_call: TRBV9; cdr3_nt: TGTGCCAGCAGCGTAGAAGGGAGCGACAAAAACATTCAGTACTTC; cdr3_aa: CASSVEGSDKNIQYF
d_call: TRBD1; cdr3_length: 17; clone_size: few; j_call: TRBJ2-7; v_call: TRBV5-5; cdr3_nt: TGTGCCAGCAGCTTAGACCTCACAGGGGGCCTGCTGGAGGAGCAGTACTTC; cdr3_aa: CASSLDLTGGLLEEQYF
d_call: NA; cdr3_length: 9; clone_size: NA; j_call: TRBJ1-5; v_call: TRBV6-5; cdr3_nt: TGTGCCAGCGGTCGGCCCCAGCATTTT; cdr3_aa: CASGRPQHF
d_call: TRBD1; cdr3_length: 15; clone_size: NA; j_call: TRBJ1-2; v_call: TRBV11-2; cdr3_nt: TGTGCCAGCAGCTTAAACGGACAGGGAAAGGGAGGCTACACCTTC; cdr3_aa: CASSLNGQGKGGYTF
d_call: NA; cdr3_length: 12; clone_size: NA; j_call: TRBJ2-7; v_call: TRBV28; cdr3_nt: TGTGCCAGCCTATCTCTACCTGGCGAGCAGTACTTC; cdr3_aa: CASLSLPGEQYF
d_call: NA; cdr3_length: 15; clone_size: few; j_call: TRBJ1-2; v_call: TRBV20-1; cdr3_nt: TGCAGTGCCTATTCTCTTGGGGCGCGTGGCTATGGCTACACCTTC; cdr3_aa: CSAYSLGARGYGYTF
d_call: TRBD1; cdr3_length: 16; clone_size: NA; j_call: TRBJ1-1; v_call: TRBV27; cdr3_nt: TGTGCCAGCAAGCGGTTGGGGACAGCTATGAACACTGAAGCTTTCTTT; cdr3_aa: CASKRLGTAMNTEAFF
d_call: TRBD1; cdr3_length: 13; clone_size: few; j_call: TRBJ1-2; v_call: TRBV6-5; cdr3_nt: TGTGCCAGCAGTCCAGACAGGGGTTGGGGCTACACCTTC; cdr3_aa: CASSPDRGWGYTF
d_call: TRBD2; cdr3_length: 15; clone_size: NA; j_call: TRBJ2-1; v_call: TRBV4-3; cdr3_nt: TGCGCCAGCAGCAATAGCGGGGGGGCTTTTGATGAGCAGTTCTTC; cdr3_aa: CASSNSGGAFDEQFF
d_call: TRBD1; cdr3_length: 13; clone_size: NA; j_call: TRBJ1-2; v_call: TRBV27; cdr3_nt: TGTGCCAGCAGACTGACAGGGATGGATGGCTACACCTTC; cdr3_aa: CASRLTGMDGYTF
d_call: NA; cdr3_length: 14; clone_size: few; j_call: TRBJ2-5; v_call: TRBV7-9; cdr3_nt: NA; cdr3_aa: CASTFGPGSETQYF
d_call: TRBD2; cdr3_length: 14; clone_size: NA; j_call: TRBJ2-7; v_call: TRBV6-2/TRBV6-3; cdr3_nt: TGTGCCAGCAATTATGGGCGGGGGGGTTACGAGCAGTACTTC; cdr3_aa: CASNYGRGGYEQYF
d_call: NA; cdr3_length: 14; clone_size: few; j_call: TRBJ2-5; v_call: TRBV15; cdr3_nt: TGTGCCACCAGCCTTCGGGACATACTGGAGACCCAGTACTTC; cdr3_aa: CATSLRDILETQYF
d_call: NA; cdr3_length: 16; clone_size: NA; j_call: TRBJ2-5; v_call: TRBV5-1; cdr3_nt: TGCGCCAGCAGCAGCAACGTGGGACAATTCCAAGAGACCCAGTACTTC; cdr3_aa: CASSSNVGQFQETQYF
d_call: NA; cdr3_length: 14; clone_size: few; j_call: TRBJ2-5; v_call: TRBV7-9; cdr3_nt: TGTGCCAGCAGCCCGACAGCTATTCGGGAGACCCAGTACTTC; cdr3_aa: CASSPTAIRETQYF
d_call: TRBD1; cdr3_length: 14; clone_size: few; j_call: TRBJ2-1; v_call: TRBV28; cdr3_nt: TGTGCCAGCAGTTTTGACAGGGTGGTTGATGAGCAGTTCTTC; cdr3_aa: CASSFDRVVDEQFF
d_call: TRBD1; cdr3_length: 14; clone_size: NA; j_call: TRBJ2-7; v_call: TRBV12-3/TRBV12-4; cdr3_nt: TGTGCCAGCAGTGGCCGGGACAGATCCTACGAGCAGTACTTC; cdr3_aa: CASSGRDRSYEQYF
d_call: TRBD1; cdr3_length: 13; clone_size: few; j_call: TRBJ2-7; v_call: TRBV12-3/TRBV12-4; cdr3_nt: TGTGCCAGCAGTCAGGACAGGGGGCGTGAGCAGTACTTC; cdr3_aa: CASSQDRGREQYF
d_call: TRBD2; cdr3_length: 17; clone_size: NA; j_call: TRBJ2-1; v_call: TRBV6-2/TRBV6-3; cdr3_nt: TGTGCCAGCAGTTACCCCAGCGGGGGGGCTACTGCAGGCGAGCAGTTCTTC; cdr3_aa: CASSYPSGGATAGEQFF
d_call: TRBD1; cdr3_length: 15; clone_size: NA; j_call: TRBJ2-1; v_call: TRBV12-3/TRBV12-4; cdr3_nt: TGTGCCAGCAGTTTGGGACAGATCGGGTACAATGAGCAGTTCTTC; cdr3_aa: CASSLGQIGYNEQFF
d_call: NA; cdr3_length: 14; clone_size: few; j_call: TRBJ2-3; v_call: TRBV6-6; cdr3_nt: TGTGCGGGGGCAGGGTCCGGAGAAGCAGATACGCAGTATTTT; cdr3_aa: CAGAGSGEADTQYF